The 30 T cell receptor beta chains in this list originate from one sample, sequenced in a study of early T cells in non-severe SARS-CoV-2 infection. TCRdb called the 5' RACE reads again in MiXCR, with one record for every CDR3 protein. The sample contains 55,000 to 65,000 distinct CDR3 sequences, under 15% of which appear only once. The sequencing input was whole blood. These receptors all stem from an adult who was a healthcare worker with PCR-confirmed SARS-CoV-2 infection or an uninfected control (not recorded which).

The chain combines TRBV5-1 with TRBJ2-5; TRBD2 is a possible D gene (5 bases). CDR3 length: 13 amino acids. Germline V gives CDR1 SGHRS, CDR2 YFSETQ. With 0 bases removed from V and 2 bases from J, the gap between germline ends came to 5 bases. The CDR3 region is CASSLGTQETQYF. Written as DNA, the CDR3 is TGCGCCAGCAGCTTGGGGACTCAAGAGACCCAGTACTTC.

In this sample, this clonotype turned up a few times. The gene calls are TRBV7-2 and TRBJ2-2; no clear D gene. With 3 bases removed from V and 5 bases from J, the gap between germline ends came to 16 bases. The CDR3 runs 16 residues. From germline, CDR1 is SGHTA and CDR2 FQGNSA. The DNA for the CDR3 is TGTGCCAGCAGCTTTGAACCCGGATCGGATACCGGGGAGCTGTTTTTT. It yields the protein CASSFEPGSDTGELFF.

This clonotype was seen repeatedly, ten times or more. The chain employs TRBV10-3 and TRBJ2-3; D remains ambiguous. Germline V gene sequence: CDR1 ENHRY, CDR2 SYGVKD. V gave up 0 bases and J gave up 3 bases, with 4 bases separating them. This CDR3 comprises 13 residues. Written as DNA, the CDR3 is TGTGCCATCAGTGAGTCGACTACAGATACGCAGTATTTT. Protein product: CAISESTTDTQYF.

This clonotype occurred a few times. This chain joins TRBV3-1 and TRBJ2-7, with 11 bases aligning to TRBD2. V lost 1 base, J lost 7 bases, and 12 bases stayed unmatched. CDR3 length: 17 amino acids. The germline gives CDR1 LGHDT, CDR2 YNNKEL (reference sequence). The CDR3 DNA is TGTGCCAGCAGCCAAGTGCGTCTAGCGGGAGGATCCTGGGAGCAGTACTTC. It encodes CASSQVRLAGGSWEQYF.

This clonotype has only a few counts. The chain uses TRBV10-2 and TRBJ1-2; D unresolved. Trimming pared 3 bases from V and 5 bases from J, leaving 4 bases between. The CDR3 runs 11 residues. Germline loops: CDR1 WSHSY, CDR2 SAAADI. CDR3 sequence reads: CASSDSYGYTF. CDR3 DNA sequence: TGCGCCAGCAGTGATTCTTATGGCTACACCTTC.

The rearrangement joins TRBV20-1 to TRBJ2-1; tentative D call: TRBD2 (6 bases). V dropped 2 bases and J dropped 15 bases, with 23 bases sitting between them. The germline V gene encodes CDR1 DFQATT and CDR2 SNEGSKA (reference sequence). This CDR3 is built from 14 residues. CDR3 nucleotides: TGCAGTGCTAGACCGCTTAAGGGAGGTTTCGATTTGTTCTTC. It encodes CSARPLKGGFDLFF.

Note on this clonotype: The DNA is omitted, as the CDR3 cannot be located on it reliably, and the CDR3 follows TCRdb's listing. The chain links TRBV29-1 to TRBJ1-2; TRBD1, the D gene given by the table, was not confirmed from the DNA. Including both end residues, the CDR3 is 13 amino acids long. CDR1 and CDR2 from the germline V gene are SQVTM and ANQGSEA. CDR3 amino acids: CSASKPGGYGCTF.

This chain uses TRBV7-3 with TRBJ2-3, with 7 nucleotides matching TRBD2. Germline CDR1 SGHTA, CDR2 FQGTGA. The V gene end was trimmed by 5 bases and the J gene end by 2 bases; junction bases not matched to a gene: 13. This CDR3 has 17 residues. The CDR3 sequence is CASSPEKTSRYTDTQYF. CDR3 coding DNA: TGTGCCAGCAGCCCAGAAAAGACTAGCAGATACACAGATACGCAGTATTTT. Full variable domain (rest looked up from reference TRBV7-3 and TRBJ2-3): GAGVSQTPSNKVTEKGKYVELRCDPISGHTALYWYRQSLGQGPEFLIYFQGTGAADDSGLPNDRFFAVRPEGSVSTLKIQRTERGDSAVYLCASSPEKTSRYTDTQYFGPGTRLTVL.

In this sample, this clonotype turned up a few times. The V and J genes are TRBV3-1 and TRBJ2-2; 9 bases are shared with TRBD2. The germline CDR1 and CDR2 sequences are LGHDT and YNNKEL (reference sequence). The CDR3 runs 16 residues. J lost 5 bases, V lost 4 bases, and 8 bases had no gene match. CDR3 in amino acids: CASSPRLAGRTGELFF. The DNA of the CDR3 is TGTGCCAGCAGCCCTCGGCTAGCGGGAAGAACCGGGGAGCTGTTTTTT. The variable domain in full, with the rest retrieved from reference TRBV3-1 and TRBJ2-2, is DTAVSQTPKYLVTQMGNDKSIKCEQNLGHDTMYWYKQDSKKFLKIMFSYNNKELIINETVPNRFSPKSPDKAHLNLHINSLELGDSAVYFCASSPRLAGRTGELFFGEGSRLTVL.

This rearrangement joins TRBV7-7 to TRBJ2-3, with D unresolved. The ends were cut back, 1 base at V and 1 base at J, with 3 bases in the middle. The germline CDR1 and CDR2 sequences are SSHAT and FNYEAQ (reference sequence). The CDR3 loop spans 13 amino acids. CDR3: CASSLVGTDTQYF. CDR3 nucleotides: TGTGCCAGCAGCTTAGTGGGCACAGATACGCAGTATTTT.

This clonotype was seen many times. The V and J genes are TRBV9 and TRBJ2-1; 7 nucleotides line up with TRBD2. The CDR3 has 16 amino acids. CDR1 and CDR2 (germline): SGDLS, YYNGEE. The V segment lost 4 bases and the J segment 0 bases; nucleotides outside the gene matches: 7. CDR3 region: CASSPRLAHSYNEQFF. The CDR3 DNA reads TGTGCCAGCAGCCCTCGACTAGCCCACTCCTACAATGAGCAGTTCTTC.

In DNA, the CDR3 is TGTGCCAGCAGCCACGGTCGGCAGTTATCCTACGAGCAGTACTTC. Its protein product is CASSHGRQLSYEQYF. The rearrangement joins TRBV11-2 to TRBJ2-7; D is ambiguous. V was pared by 5 bases and J by 1 base, with 15 bases between. The V gene's germline CDR1 is SGHAT and CDR2 FQNNGV. This CDR3 spans 15 amino acids.

There are a few counts of this clonotype. The chain carries TRBV30 and TRBJ2-3; TRBD2 might be the D (6 bases). The germline V gene encodes CDR1 GTSNPN and CDR2 SVGIG (reference sequence). This CDR3 comprises 17 residues. V lost 3 bases, J lost 11 bases, and 30 bases lay in between. The CDR3 sequence: CAWRESKRQPGGAEQYF. The CDR3 coding sequence is TGTGCCTGGAGAGAATCCAAAAGACAACCTGGCGGGGCGGAGCAGTATTTT. Full variable domain (missing parts from reference TRBV30 and TRBJ2-3): SQTIHQWPATLVQPVGSPLSLECTVEGTSNPNLYWYRQAAGRGLQLLFYSVGIGQISSEVPQNLSASRPQDRQFILSSKKLLLSDSGFYLCAWRESKRQPGGAEQYFGPGTRLTVL.

There are many counts of this clonotype. At one of its ends the junction is not consistent with the germline gene, which may arise from a read error. The chain links TRBV6-5 to TRBJ1-1; the match to TRBD1 covers 11 bases. The CDR3 is made up of 15 amino acids. Germline lookup yields CDR1 MNHEY and CDR2 SVGAGI. The CDR3 here is CASKGQGALKTEAFF. As DNA, the CDR3 is TGTGCCAGCAAAGGACAGGGGGCCCTGAAGACTGAAGCTTTCTTT.

This chain connects TRBV7-2 to TRBJ2-2; perhaps TRBD1 as D (5 bases). Germline assignment: CDR1 SGHTA and CDR2 FQGNSA. Trimming left V 5 bases short and J 1 base short, with 11 bases between. The CDR3 runs 15 residues. This chain's CDR3 is CASSRRTGNTGELFF. CDR3 in DNA: TGTGCCAGCAGCCGCCGCACAGGGAACACCGGGGAGCTGTTTTTT.

The V gene is TRBV6-5, the J gene TRBJ2-2; perhaps TRBD1 as D (5 bases). Germline CDR1 and CDR2: MNHEY and SVGAGI. The CDR3 is 14 residues long. V lost 6 bases, J lost 4 bases, and 12 bases lay in between. The CDR3 loop reads CASRSDRLTGELFF. CDR3 DNA: TGTGCCAGCAGGTCAGACAGACTCACCGGGGAGCTGTTTTTT.

Worth noting for this clonotype: This sequence may be a read error, since a much larger clone differs from it by one base. The chain joins TRBV13 to TRBJ1-1, with unresolved D. Germline CDR1 reads PRHDT; CDR2 reads FYEKMQ (reference sequence). V lost 10 bases and J lost 5, with 20 bases in between. The CDR3 extends over 14 amino acids. CDR3 region: CAIRTRTDGTEAFF. As DNA, the CDR3 is TGTGCCATCAGGACTAGGACTGATGGTACTGAAGCTTTCTTT.

The sample holds many counts of this clonotype. The chain has TRBV30 and TRBJ1-6; TRBD1 matches at 8 bases. The V gene's germline CDR1 is GTSNPN and CDR2 SVGIG (reference sequence). The junction had 7 bases not matched to a gene; V was cut back by 8 bases and J by 7 bases. This CDR3 region has 13 residues. CDR3 sequence (DNA): TGTGCCAGCGGACAGGGTCCCAATTCACCCCTCCACTTT. Translating gives CASGQGPNSPLHF.

This clonotype was recorded a few times. The chain combines TRBV6-5 with TRBJ1-2, with 7 bases that match TRBD1. CDR1 and CDR2 from the germline V gene are MNHEY and SVGAGI. With V trimmed by 6 bases and J by 5 bases, 6 bases remained unmatched. There are 13 residues in the CDR3. The CDR3 spells CASRKDRRYGYTF. The DNA of the CDR3 is TGTGCCAGCAGAAAGGACAGGCGTTATGGCTACACCTTC.

In this sample, this clonotype turned up many times. V usage is TRBV5-5 and J usage is TRBJ1-1, with a tentative D call TRBD1 (5 bases). CDR1 SGHKS and CDR2 YYEKEE come from the germline V gene (reference sequence). V was pared by 0 bases and J by 0 bases, with 12 bases between. The CDR3 runs to 16 residues. This chain's CDR3 is CASSLGPTEMNTEAFF. The CDR3 coding sequence is TGTGCCAGCAGCTTGGGCCCGACAGAGATGAACACTGAAGCTTTCTTT.

The genes are TRBV27 and TRBJ2-4, with 7 bases lining up with TRBD2. Germline trimming cut 2 bases from V and 9 bases from J; bases unmatched to any gene: 4. The CDR3 is 13 amino acids. Germline values: CDR1 MNHEY, CDR2 SMNVEV (reference sequence). CDR3 DNA sequence: TGTGCCAGCAGTTTAGGACTAGGAGGCATTCAGTACTTC. This codes for CASSLGLGGIQYF.

There are many counts of this clonotype. The gene calls are TRBV7-2 and TRBJ2-2, with a weak D call TRBD2 (5 bases). This CDR3 is built from 13 residues. V dropped 8 bases and J dropped 7 bases, with 14 bases sitting between them. The germline CDR1 and CDR2 sequences are SGHTA and FQGNSA. The CDR3 here is CASSVTEDGELFF. CDR3 nucleotides: TGTGCCAGCTCGGTAACGGAGGACGGGGAGCTGTTTTTT.

This clonotype was seen many times. This chain joins TRBV6-1 and TRBJ1-1; the D is unclear. V lost 2 bases to trimming and J lost 6 bases, with 10 bases between them. There are 13 residues in the CDR3. CDR1 is MNHNS, CDR2 SASEGT, per germline. The CDR3 region is CASSEFGQPEAFF. The DNA of the CDR3 is TGTGCCAGCAGTGAATTTGGGCAGCCTGAAGCTTTCTTT.

This clonotype was seen repeatedly, ten times or more. The chain recombines TRBV27 with TRBJ1-1, with D maybe TRBD1 (6 bases). The germline V gene has CDR1 MNHEY and CDR2 SMNVEV (reference sequence). Trimming took 2 bases from V and 5 from J, leaving 12 bases between them. The CDR3 length is 14 residues. In DNA form, the CDR3 reads TGTGCCAGCAGTTTAAGCAGGGGACGGACTGAAGCTTTCTTT. This gives the protein CASSLSRGRTEAFF.

The CDR3, as DNA: TGCGCCAGCAGCTGGGGCAGAACTAATGAAAAACTGTTTTTT. Residues: CASSWGRTNEKLFF. The chain is built from TRBV5-1 and TRBJ1-4; perhaps TRBD1 as D (5 bases). Germline CDR1 and CDR2: SGHRS and YFSETQ. The CDR3 has 14 residues. V was pared by 3 bases and J by 1 base, with 7 bases between.

This clonotype was observed at least ten times. This chain links TRBV10-3 with TRBJ2-5; D is undetermined. The germline V gene has CDR1 ENHRY and CDR2 SYGVKD. V dropped 0 bases and J dropped 4 bases, with 12 bases sitting between them. The CDR3 is 15 amino acids. The CDR3 loop reads CAISESKNSAETQYF. For the CDR3, the DNA is TGTGCCATCAGTGAGTCGAAGAACTCAGCAGAGACCCAGTACTTC.

The J gene is TRBJ2-7, the V gene TRBV2, with D possibly being TRBD1 (5 bases). Looked up from germline, CDR1 is SNHLY and CDR2 is FYNNEI. The V gene lost 2 bases and the J gene lost 6 bases, with 11 bases spanning the gap. The CDR3 runs 13 residues. The DNA for the CDR3 is TGTGCCAGCAGTGAAACCAGGGATTTCGAGCAGTACTTC. Translation gives CASSETRDFEQYF.

This clonotype was counted at least ten times. The rearrangement uses TRBV12-3 or TRBV12-4 and TRBJ2-7; TRBD1 matches at 7 bases. The CDR3 sequence is 15 residues long. The V segment lost 7 bases and the J segment 2 bases; nucleotides outside the gene matches: 11. The CDR3: CASTLSGTATYEQYF. The CDR3 DNA follows: TGTGCCAGCACCCTTTCGGGGACAGCAACCTACGAGCAGTACTTC.

This clonotype was picked up many times. This rearrangement joins TRBV20-1 to TRBJ2-2, with D possibly TRBD2 on 6 matching bases. The CDR3 consists of 16 residues. CDR1 and CDR2 from the germline V gene are DFQATT and SNEGSKA (reference sequence). V lost 0 bases and J 1 base, leaving 12 bases between the germline ends. The CDR3 protein is CSARDSRAGNTGELFF. The CDR3 DNA follows: TGCAGTGCTAGAGATTCCCGAGCGGGGAACACCGGGGAGCTGTTTTTT.

J is TRBJ2-3 and V is TRBV28, with 9 positions matching TRBD2. CDR3 length: 15 residues. The germline gives CDR1 MDHEN, CDR2 SYDVKM. J was trimmed by 3 bases and V by 5 bases; bases with no gene match: 6. CDR3: CASSPRLAGTDTQYF. In DNA form, the CDR3 reads TGTGCCAGCAGTCCCCGGCTAGCGGGAACAGATACGCAGTATTTT. The full variable domain, with the rest looked up from reference TRBV28 and TRBJ2-3, is DVKVTQSSRYLVKRTGEKVFLECVQDMDHENMFWYRQDPGLGLRLIYFSYDVKMKEKGDIPEGYSVSREKKERFSLILESASTNQTSMYLCASSPRLAGTDTQYFGPGTRLTVL.